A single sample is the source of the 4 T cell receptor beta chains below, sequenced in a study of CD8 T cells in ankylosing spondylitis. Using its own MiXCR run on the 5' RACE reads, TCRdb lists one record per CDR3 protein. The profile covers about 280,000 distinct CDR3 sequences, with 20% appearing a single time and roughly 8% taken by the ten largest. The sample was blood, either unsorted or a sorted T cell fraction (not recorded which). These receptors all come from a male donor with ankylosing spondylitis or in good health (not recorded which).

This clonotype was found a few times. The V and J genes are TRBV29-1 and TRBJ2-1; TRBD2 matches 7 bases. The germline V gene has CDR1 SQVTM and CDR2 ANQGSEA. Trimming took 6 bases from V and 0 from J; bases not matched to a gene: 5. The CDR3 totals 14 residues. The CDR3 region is CSVGLRSSYNEQFF. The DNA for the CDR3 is TGCAGCGTGGGACTACGGAGCTCCTACAATGAGCAGTTCTTC.

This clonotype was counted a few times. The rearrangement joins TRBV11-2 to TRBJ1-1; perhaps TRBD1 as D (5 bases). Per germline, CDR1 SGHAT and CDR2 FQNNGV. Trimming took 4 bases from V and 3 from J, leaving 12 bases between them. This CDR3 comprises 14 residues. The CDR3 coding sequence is TGTGCCAGCAGCTCTGAGGGGAGGGACACTGAAGCTTTCTTT. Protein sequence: CASSSEGRDTEAFF.

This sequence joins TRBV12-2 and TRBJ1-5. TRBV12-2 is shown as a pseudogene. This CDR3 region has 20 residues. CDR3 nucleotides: TGTGCAAGTCGCTTAGAGCCCATTCAGGGACGGCAGGATAGCAATCAGCCCCAGCATTTT. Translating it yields CASRLEPIQGRQDSNQPQHF.

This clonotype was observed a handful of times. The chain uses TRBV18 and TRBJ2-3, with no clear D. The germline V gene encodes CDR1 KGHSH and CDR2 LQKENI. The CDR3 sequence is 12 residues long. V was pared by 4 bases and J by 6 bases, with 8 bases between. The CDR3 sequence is CASSRAADTQYF. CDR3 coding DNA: TGTGCCAGCTCACGAGCAGCGGATACGCAGTATTTT.